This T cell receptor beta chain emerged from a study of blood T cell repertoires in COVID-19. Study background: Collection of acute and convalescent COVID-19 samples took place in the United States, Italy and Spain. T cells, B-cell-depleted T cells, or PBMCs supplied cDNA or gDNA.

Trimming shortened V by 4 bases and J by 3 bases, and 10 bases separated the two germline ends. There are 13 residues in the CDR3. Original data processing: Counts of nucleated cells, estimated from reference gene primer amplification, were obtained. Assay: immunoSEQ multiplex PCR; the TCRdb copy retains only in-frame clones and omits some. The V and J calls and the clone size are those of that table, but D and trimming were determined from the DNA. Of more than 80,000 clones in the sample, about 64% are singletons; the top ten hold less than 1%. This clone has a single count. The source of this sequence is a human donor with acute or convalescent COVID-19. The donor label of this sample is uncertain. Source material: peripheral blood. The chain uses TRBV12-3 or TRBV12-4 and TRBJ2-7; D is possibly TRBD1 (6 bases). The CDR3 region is CASSWDINYEQYF. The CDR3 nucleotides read TGTGCCAGCAGTTGGGACATCAACTACGAGCAGTACTTC.